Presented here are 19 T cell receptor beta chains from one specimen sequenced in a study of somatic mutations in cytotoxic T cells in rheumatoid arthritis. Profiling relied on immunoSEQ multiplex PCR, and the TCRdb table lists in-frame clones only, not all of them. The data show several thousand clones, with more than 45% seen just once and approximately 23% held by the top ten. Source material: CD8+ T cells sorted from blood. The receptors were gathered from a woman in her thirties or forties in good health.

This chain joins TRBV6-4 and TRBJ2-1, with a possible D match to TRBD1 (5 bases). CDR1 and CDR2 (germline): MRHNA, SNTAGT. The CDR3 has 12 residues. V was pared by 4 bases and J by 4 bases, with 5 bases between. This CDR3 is CASSGTYNEQFF. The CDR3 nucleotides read TGTGCCAGCAGTGGGACATACAATGAGCAGTTCTTC.

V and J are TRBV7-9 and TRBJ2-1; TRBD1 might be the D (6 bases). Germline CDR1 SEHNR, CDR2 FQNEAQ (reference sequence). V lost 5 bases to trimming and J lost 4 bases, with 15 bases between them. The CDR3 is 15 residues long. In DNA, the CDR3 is TGTGCCAGCAGCATTAGTCAGGGGATTTACAATGAGCAGTTCTTC. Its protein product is CASSISQGIYNEQFF.

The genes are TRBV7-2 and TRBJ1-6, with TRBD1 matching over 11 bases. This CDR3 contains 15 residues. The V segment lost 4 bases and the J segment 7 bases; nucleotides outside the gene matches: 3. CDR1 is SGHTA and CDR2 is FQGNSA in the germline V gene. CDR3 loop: CASSWTGGGNSPLHF. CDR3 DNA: TGTGCCAGCAGCTGGACAGGGGGCGGGAATTCACCCCTCCACTTT.

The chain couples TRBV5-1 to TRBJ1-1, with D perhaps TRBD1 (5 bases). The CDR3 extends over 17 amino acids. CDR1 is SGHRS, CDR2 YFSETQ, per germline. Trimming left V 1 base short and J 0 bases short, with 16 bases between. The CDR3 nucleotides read TGCGCCAGCAGCTTGAAAGTGGGGACGGGTTTGAACACTGAAGCTTTCTTT. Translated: CASSLKVGTGLNTEAFF.

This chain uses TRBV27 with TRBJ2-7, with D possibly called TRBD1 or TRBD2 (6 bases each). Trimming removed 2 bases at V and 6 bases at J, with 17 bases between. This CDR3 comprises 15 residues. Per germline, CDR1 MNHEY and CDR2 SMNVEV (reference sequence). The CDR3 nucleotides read TGTGCCAGCAGTTTAAACCCGAAGCCGGGGGCCGAGCAGTACTTC. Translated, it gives CASSLNPKPGAEQYF.

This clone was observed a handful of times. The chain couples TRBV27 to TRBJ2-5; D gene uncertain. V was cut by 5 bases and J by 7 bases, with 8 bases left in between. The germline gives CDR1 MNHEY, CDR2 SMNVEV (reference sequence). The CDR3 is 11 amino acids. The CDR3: CASSLGLTQYF. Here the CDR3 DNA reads TGTGCCAGCAGTCTTGGGCTGACCCAGTACTTC.

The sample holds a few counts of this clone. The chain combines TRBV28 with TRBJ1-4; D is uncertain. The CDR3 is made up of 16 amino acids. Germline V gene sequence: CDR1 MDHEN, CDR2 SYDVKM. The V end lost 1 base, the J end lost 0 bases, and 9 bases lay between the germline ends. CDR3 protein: CASSLFYSATNEKLFF. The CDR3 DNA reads TGTGCCAGCAGTTTATTCTACAGCGCAACTAATGAAAAACTGTTTTTT.

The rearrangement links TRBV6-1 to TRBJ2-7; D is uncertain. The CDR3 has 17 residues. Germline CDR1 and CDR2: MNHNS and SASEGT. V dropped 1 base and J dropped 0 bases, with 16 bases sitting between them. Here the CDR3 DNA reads TGTGCCAGCAGTGAAGGGACGGCCTCCTTTAGCTCCTACGAGCAGTACTTC. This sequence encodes CASSEGTASFSSYEQYF.

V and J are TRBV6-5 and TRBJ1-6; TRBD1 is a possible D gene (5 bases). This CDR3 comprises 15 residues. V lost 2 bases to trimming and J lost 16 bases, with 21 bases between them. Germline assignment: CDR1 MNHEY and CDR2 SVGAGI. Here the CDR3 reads CASSYRTGGKIILHF. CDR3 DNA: TGTGCCAGCAGTTACAGGACGGGGGGGAAGATAATACTCCACTTT.

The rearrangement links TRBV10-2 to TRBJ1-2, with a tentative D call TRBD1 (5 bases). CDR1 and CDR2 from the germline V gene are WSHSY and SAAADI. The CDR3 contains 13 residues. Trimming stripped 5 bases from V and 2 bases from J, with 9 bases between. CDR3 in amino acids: CASSYRPNYGYTF. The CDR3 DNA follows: TGCGCCAGCAGTTACAGGCCCAACTATGGCTACACCTTC.

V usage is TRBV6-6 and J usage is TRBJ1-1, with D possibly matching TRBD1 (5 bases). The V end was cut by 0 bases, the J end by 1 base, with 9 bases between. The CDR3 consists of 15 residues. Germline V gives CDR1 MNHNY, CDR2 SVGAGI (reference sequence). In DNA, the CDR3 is TGTGCCAGCAGTTACTCGATTGACAGGAACACTGAAGCTTTCTTT. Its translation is CASSYSIDRNTEAFF.

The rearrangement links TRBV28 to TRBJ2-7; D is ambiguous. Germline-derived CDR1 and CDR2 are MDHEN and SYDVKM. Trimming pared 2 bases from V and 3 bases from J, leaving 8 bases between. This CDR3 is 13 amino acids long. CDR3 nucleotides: TGTGCCAGCAGTTTAGACGGCTTCTACGAGCAGTACTTC. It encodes CASSLDGFYEQYF.

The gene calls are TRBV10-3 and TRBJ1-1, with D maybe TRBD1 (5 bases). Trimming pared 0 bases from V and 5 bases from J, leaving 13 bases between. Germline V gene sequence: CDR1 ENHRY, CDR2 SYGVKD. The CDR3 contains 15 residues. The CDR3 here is CAISESRGWQTEAFF. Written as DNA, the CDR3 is TGTGCCATCAGTGAGTCGAGGGGCTGGCAAACTGAAGCTTTCTTT.

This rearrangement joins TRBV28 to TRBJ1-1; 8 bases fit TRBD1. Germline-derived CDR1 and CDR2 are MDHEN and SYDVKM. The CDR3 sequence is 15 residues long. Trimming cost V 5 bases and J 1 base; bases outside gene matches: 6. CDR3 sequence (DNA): TGTGCCAGCAGTCAGGGGGCGGGATGGAACACTGAAGCTTTCTTT. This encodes CASSQGAGWNTEAFF. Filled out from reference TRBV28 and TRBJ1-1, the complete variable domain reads DVKVTQSSRYLVKRTGEKVFLECVQDMDHENMFWYRQDPGLGLRLIYFSYDVKMKEKGDIPEGYSVSREKKERFSLILESASTNQTSMYLCASSQGAGWNTEAFFGQGTRLTVV.

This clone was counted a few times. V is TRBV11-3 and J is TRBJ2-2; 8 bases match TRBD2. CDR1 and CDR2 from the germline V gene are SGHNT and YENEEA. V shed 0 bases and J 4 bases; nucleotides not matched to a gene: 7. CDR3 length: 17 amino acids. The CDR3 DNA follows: TGTGCCAGCAGCTTAGATCGCGGGGGGTCGATCACCGGGGAGCTGTTTTTT. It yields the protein CASSLDRGGSITGELFF.

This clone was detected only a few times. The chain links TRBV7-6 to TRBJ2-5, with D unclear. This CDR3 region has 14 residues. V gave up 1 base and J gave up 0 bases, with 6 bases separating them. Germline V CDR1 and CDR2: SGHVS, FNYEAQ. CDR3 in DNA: TGTGCCAGCAGCTTAGGGAAATACCAAGAGACCCAGTACTTC. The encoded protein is CASSLGKYQETQYF.

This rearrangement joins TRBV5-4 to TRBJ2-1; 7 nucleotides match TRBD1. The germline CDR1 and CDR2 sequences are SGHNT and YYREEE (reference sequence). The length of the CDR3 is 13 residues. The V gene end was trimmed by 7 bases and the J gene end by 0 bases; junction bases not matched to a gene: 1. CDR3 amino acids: CASGDSSYNEQFF. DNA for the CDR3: TGTGCCAGCGGGGACAGCTCCTACAATGAGCAGTTCTTC.

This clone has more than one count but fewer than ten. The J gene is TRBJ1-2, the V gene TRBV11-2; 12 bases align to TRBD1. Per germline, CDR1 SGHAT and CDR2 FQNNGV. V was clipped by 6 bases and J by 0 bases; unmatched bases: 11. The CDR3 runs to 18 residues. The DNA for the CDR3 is TGTGCCAGCAGAGGCCCCGGGACAGGGGGCCTTACTAACTATGGCTACACCTTC. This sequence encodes CASRGPGTGGLTNYGYTF.

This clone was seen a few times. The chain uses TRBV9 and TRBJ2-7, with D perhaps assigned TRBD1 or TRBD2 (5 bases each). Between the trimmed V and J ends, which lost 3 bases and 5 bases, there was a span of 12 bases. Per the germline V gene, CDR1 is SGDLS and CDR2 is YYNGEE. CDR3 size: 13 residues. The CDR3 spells CASSALLGDEQYF. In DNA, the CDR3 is TGTGCCAGCAGCGCTTTATTGGGGGACGAGCAGTACTTC.